This TCR beta chain was sequenced during a study of T-cell reconstitution after alpha-beta-depleted transplantation in children (dated by TCRdb to the mid-2010s). Some background on the complete study: Using TCR repertoire profiling, the study followed T-cell immune reconstitution in a quantitative way in children after TCRalphabeta/CD19-depleted allogeneic hematopoietic cell transplantation.

Explained via the paper, the treatment or condition label denotes: allogeneic hematopoietic cell transplantation with graft depleted of TCRalphabeta T cells and CD19 B cells. The transplant recipients were children given TCRalphabeta/CD19-depleted allogeneic hematopoietic cell grafts. The library was obtained by PCR. Sequencing took place on an Illumina HiSeq 2500. To normalize quantification of the TCRbeta repertoire, the TCR libraries were built with molecular barcoding that relied on unique molecular identifiers. TCRdb applied fastp at Q25 and MiXCR to the public reads, then kept only in-frame beta chains. Each entry merges the rows of one CDR3 protein and shows their most common DNA and genes. Present in this sample are hundreds of thousands of distinct CDR3 sequences, approximately 15% of which were seen just once. In total, the top ten clones hold around 5% of the sample. Overall study outcomes, separate from this receptor: The high TCRbeta diversity at day 60 in some patients was ascribed to recipient T cells and intrathymic progenitors that had survived conditioning. The apparently early recovery of alphabetaT-cell counts about two months after transplant reportedly depended on only several hundred rapidly expanded clones that came from non-depleted graft cells. Over the following months the frequencies of hyperexpanded clones went down, and after one year T-cell counts and TCRbeta diversity were mostly credited to newly produced T cells.

This clonotype came up many times. Which antigen it targets is not known. No base-level quality is on record; no much larger clone is a single base apart. CDR3 length: 16 amino acids, cysteine to phenylalanine. Only the CDR3 part of the read is kept: 48 bases, read in frame from the first base. From V the trimming removes 3 bases and from J it removes 4 bases, while the gene matches leave 6 bases of the junction unaccounted for. Based on the germline V gene, the CDR1 and CDR2 sequences are MGHRA and YSYEKL. This specimen was PBMCs, mostly from graft donor cells, taken 360 days after TCRalphabeta/CD19-depleted stem cell transplant. This receptor chain uses TRBV4-1 and TRBJ2-7, and 13 bases in between align with TRBD2. The sequence derives from a male patient between 5 and 17 years old who had a stem cell transplant for acute lymphoblastic leukemia, so the T cells may come from the graft donor. The CDR3 amino acid sequence is: CASSQTTSGRGYEQYF. The bases are TGCGCCAGCAGCCAGACAACTAGCGGGAGGGGGTACGAGCAGTACTTC.